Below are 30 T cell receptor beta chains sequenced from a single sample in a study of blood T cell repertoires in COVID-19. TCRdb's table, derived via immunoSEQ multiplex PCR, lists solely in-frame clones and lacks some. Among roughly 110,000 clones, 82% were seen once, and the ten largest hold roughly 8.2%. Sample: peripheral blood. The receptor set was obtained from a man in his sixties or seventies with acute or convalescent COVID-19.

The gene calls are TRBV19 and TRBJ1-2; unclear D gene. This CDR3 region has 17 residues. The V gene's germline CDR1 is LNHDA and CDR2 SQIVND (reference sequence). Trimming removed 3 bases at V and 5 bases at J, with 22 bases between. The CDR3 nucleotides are TGTGCCAGTAGTATCCCCCTAATGAGGCCTACGGAATATGGCTACACCTTC. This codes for CASSIPLMRPTEYGYTF.

CDR3 sequence (DNA): TGTGCCAGCAGCTTGGGGACAGATGCTAGCACAGATACGCAGTATTTT. Residues: CASSLGTDASTDTQYF. The chain uses TRBV5-4 and TRBJ2-3; D may be TRBD1 (6 bases). The CDR3 covers 16 residues. V was pared by 0 bases and J by 0 bases, with 11 bases between. Germline V CDR1 and CDR2: SGHNT, YYREEE (reference sequence). Variable domain in full (rest from reference TRBV5-4 and TRBJ2-3): ETGVTQSPTHLIKTRGQQVTLRCSSQSGHNTVSWYQQALGQGPQFIFQYYREEENGRGNFPPRFSGLQFPNYSSELNVNALELDDSALYLCASSLGTDASTDTQYFGPGTRLTVL.

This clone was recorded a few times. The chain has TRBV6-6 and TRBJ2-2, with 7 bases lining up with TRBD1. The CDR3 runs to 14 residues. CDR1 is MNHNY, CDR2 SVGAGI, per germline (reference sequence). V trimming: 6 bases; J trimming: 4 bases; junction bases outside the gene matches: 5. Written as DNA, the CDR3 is TGTGCCAGCAGCCGAGACAGGGCCACCGGGGAGCTGTTTTTT. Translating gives CASSRDRATGELFF.

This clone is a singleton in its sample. For the CDR3, the DNA is TGTGCCAGCAGCTTAATCCAGGGCGCTTCTGGGGCCAACGTCCTGACTTTC. Translating it yields CASSLIQGASGANVLTF. The V and J genes are TRBV7-8 and TRBJ2-6, with TRBD1 as a possible D gene (5 bases). Between the trimmed V and J ends, which lost 2 bases and 1 base, there was a span of 12 bases. Germline CDR1 reads SGHVS; CDR2 reads FQNEAQ. This CDR3 spans 17 amino acids.

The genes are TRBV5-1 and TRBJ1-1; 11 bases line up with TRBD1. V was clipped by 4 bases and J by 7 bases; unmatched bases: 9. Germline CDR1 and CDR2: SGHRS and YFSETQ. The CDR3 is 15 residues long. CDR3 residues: CASSPGTGGPIEAFF. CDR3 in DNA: TGCGCCAGCAGCCCCGGGACAGGGGGACCTATTGAAGCTTTCTTT.

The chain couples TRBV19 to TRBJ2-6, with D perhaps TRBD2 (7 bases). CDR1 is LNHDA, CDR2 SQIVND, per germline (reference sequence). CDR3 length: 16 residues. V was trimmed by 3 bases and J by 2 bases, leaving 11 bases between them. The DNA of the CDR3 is TGTGCCAGTAGTATTCGGGGGGCGGCTGGGGCCAACGTCCTGACTTTC. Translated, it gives CASSIRGAAGANVLTF.

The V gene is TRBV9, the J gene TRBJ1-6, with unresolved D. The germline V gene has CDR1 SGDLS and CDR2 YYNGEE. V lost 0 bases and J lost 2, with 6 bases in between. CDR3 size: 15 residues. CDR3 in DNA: TGTGCCAGCAGCGTAGGATCAGCCTATAATTCACCCCTCCACTTT. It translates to CASSVGSAYNSPLHF.

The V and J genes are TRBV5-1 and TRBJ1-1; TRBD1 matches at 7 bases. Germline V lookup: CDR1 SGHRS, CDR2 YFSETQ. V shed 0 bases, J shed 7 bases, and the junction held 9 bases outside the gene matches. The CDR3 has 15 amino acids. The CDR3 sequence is CASSLGQGLMNEAFF. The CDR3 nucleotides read TGCGCCAGCAGCTTGGGACAGGGATTAATGAATGAAGCTTTCTTT.

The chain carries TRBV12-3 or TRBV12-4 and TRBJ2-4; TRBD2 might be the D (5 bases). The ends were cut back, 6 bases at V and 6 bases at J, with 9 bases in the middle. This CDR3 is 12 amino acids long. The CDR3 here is CASSPGTNIQYF. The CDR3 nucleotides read TGTGCCAGCAGCCCGGGAACAAACATTCAGTACTTC.

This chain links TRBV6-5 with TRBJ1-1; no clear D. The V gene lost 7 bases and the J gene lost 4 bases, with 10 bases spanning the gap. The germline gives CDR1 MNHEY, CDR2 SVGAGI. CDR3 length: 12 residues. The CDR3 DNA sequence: TGTGCCAGCACGGCGGGTGGCACTGAAGCTTTCTTT. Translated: CASTAGGTEAFF.

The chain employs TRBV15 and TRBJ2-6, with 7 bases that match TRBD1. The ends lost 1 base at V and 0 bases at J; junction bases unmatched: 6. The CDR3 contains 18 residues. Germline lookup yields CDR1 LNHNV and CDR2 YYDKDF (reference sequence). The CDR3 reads CATSRANRGISGANVLTF. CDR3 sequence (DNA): TGTGCCACCAGCAGAGCCAACAGGGGCATCTCTGGGGCCAACGTCCTGACTTTC.

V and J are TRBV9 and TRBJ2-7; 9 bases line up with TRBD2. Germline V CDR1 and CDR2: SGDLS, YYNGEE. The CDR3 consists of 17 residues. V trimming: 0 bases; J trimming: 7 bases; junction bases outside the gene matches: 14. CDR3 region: CASSVEPHGAGGNEQYF. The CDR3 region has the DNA TGTGCCAGCAGCGTAGAGCCCCATGGAGCGGGAGGAAATGAGCAGTACTTC.

CDR3 loop: CASSVDAGYSNQPQHF. In DNA, the CDR3 is TGTGCCAGCAGCGTAGACGCAGGGTATAGCAATCAGCCCCAGCATTTT. The chain has TRBV9 and TRBJ1-5; weak D call: TRBD1 (5 bases). V gave up 0 bases and J gave up 0 bases, with 10 bases separating them. This CDR3 contains 16 residues. CDR1 and CDR2 from the germline V gene are SGDLS and YYNGEE.

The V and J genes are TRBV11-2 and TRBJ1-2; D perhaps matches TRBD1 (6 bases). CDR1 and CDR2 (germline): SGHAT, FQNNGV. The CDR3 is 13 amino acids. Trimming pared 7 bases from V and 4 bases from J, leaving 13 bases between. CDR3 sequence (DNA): TGTGCCAGCACCCCTGACAGGACCTATGGCTACACCTTC. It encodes CASTPDRTYGYTF.

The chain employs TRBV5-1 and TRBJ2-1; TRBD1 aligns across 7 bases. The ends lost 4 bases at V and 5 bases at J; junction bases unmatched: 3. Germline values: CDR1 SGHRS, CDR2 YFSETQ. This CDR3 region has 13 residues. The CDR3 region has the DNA TGCGCCAGCAGCCGGGACAGTGACAATGAGCAGTTCTTC. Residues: CASSRDSDNEQFF.

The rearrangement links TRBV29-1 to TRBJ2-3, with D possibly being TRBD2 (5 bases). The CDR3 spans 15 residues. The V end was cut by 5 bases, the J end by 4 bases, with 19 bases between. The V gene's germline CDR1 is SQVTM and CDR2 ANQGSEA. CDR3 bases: TGCAGCGTTTCCGGTACTAGTAGCCTCCCAGATACGCAGTATTTT. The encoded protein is CSVSGTSSLPDTQYF.

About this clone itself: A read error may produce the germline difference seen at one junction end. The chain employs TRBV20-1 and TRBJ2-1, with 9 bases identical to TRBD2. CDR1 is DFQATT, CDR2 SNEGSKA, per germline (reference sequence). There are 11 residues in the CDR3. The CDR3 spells CSARTSGGTIF. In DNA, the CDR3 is TGCAGTGCTAGGACTAGCGGAGGTACAATCTTC.

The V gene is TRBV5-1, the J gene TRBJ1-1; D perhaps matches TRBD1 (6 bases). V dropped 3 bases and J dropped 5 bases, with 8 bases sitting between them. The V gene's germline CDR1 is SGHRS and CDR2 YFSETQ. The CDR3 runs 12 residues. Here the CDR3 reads CASSSQGTEAFF. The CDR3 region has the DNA TGCGCCAGCAGCTCCCAGGGGACTGAAGCTTTCTTT.

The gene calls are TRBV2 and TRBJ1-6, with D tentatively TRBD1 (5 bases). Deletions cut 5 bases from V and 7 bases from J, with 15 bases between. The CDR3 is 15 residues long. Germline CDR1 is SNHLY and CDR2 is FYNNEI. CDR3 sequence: CASSPRGGTNSPLHF. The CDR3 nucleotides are TGTGCCAGCAGTCCCCGGGGGGGGACGAATTCACCCCTCCACTTT.

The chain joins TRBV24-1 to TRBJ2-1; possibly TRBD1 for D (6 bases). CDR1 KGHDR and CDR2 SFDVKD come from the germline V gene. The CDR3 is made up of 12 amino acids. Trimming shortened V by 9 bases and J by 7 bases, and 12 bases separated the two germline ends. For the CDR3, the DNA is TGTGCCACCGGCAAACAGGGAAATGAGCAGTTCTTC. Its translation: CATGKQGNEQFF.

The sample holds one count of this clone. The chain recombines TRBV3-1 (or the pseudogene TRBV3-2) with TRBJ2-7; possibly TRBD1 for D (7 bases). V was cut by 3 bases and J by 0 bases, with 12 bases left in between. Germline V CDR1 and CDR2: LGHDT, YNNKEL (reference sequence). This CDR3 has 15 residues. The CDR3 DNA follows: TGTGCCAGCAGCCAGGCAGGGGGGAGCTCCTACGAGCAGTACTTC. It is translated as CASSQAGGSSYEQYF.

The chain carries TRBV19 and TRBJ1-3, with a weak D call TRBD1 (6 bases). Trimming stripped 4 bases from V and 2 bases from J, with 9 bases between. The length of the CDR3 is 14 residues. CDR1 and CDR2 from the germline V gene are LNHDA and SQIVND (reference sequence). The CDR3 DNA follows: TGTGCCAGTAGTACAGGGGCTACTGGAAACACCATATATTTT. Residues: CASSTGATGNTIYF. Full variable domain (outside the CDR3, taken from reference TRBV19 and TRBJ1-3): DGGITQSPKYLFRKEGQNVTLSCEQNLNHDAMYWYRQDPGQGLRLIYYSQIVNDFQKGDIAEGYSVSREKKESFPLTVTSAQKNPTAFYLCASSTGATGNTIYFGEGSWLTVV.

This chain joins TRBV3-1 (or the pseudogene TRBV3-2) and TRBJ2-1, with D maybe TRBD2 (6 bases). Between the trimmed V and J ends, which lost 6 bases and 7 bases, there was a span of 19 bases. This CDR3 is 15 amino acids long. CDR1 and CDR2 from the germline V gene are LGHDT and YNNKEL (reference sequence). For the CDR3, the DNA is TGTGCCAGCAGTCTCACTAGCCTCGGTGGAAATGAGCAGTTCTTC. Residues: CASSLTSLGGNEQFF.

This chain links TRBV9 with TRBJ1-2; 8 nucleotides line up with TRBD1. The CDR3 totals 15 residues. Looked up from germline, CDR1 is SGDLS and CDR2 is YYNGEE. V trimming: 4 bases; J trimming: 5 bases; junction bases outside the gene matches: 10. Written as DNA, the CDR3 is TGTGCCAGCAGCCCCATCACAGGGGGGGGGTATGGCTACACCTTC. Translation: CASSPITGGGYGYTF.

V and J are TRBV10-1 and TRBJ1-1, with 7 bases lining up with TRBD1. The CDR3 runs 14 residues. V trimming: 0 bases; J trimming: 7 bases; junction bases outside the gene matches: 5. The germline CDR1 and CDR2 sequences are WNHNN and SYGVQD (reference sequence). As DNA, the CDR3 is TGCGCCAGCAGTGAGTCGGCCGGACAGGATGAAGCTTTCTTT. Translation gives CASSESAGQDEAFF.

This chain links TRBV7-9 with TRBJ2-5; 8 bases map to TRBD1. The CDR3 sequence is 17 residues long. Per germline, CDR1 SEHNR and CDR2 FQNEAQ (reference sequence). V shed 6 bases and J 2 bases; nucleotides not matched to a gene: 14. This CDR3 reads CASSAGTGRLPQETQYF. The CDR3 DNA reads TGTGCCAGCAGTGCGGGGACAGGACGCCTCCCTCAAGAGACCCAGTACTTC.

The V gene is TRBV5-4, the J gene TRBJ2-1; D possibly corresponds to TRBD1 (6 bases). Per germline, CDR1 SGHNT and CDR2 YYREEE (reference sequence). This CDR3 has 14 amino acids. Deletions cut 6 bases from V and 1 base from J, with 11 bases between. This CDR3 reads CASTPGQSYNEQFF. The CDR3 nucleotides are TGTGCCAGCACCCCCGGACAGTCCTACAATGAGCAGTTCTTC.

DNA of the CDR3: TGCGCCAGCAGCTTGGGACTAGCCAGTCCAGATACGCAGTATTTT. Residues: CASSLGLASPDTQYF. The chain has TRBV5-1 and TRBJ2-3, with TRBD2 matching 7 bases. Germline CDR1 reads SGHRS; CDR2 reads YFSETQ. V lost 0 bases, J lost 4 bases, and 5 bases stayed unmatched. The CDR3 length is 15 residues.

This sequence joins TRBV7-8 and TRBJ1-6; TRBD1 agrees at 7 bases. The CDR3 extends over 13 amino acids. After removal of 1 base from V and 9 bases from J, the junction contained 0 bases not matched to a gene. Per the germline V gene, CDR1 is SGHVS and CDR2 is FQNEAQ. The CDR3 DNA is TGTGCCAGCAGCTTAGACAGGGGTTCACCCCTCCACTTT. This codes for CASSLDRGSPLHF.

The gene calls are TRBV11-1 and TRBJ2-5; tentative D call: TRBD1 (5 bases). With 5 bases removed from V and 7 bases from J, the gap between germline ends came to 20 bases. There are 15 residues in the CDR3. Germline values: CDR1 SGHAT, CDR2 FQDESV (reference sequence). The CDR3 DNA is TGTGCCAGCAGCGATTCTGGGGCGCTCCCGGGGACCCAGTACTTC. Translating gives CASSDSGALPGTQYF. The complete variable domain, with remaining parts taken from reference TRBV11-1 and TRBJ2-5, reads EAEVAQSPRYKITEKSQAVAFWCDPISGHATLYWYRQILGQGPELLVQFQDESVVDDSQLPKDRFSAERLKGVDSTLKIQPAELGDSAMYLCASSDSGALPGTQYFGPGTRLLVL.